The 26 T cell receptor beta chains in this list originate from one sample, sequenced in a study of OX40 agonist ivuxolimab in advanced cancers. The table came from immunoSEQ multiplex PCR; TCRdb's copy has only in-frame clones and leaves some out. The table records about 48,000 clones, 80% to 90% of them present only once. Material: CD4+ or CD8+ T cells sorted from blood, obtained in a trial of the OX40 agonist ivuxolimab. Source of these receptors: an adult with an advanced solid tumor such as melanoma, head and neck, liver or kidney cancer.

The J gene is TRBJ2-7, the V gene TRBV5-4; tentatively, D is TRBD1 (5 bases). The germline V gene encodes CDR1 SGHNT and CDR2 YYREEE (reference sequence). This CDR3 contains 13 residues. The V and J ends lost 3 bases and 0 bases respectively, with 7 bases between them. The CDR3 nucleotides read TGTGCCAGCAGCTCAGACAGCTCCTACGAGCAGTACTTC. Translating gives CASSSDSSYEQYF.

The CDR3 protein is CASSPGGRNSPLHF. CDR3 coding DNA: TGTGCCAGCAGTCCAGGGGGCCGGAATTCACCCCTCCACTTT. This chain joins TRBV6-5 and TRBJ1-6; 8 bases are a match to TRBD1. Germline-derived CDR1 and CDR2 are MNHEY and SVGAGI. The CDR3 runs 14 residues. J was trimmed by 7 bases and V by 5 bases; bases with no gene match: 4.

The chain couples TRBV19 to TRBJ2-7, with 7 bases identical to TRBD1. With V trimmed by 5 bases and J by 1 base, 8 bases remained unmatched. The CDR3 is 15 amino acids. CDR1 LNHDA and CDR2 SQIVND come from the germline V gene (reference sequence). Written as DNA, the CDR3 is TGTGCCAGTAGTTCCTCCCGACAGGGATCCTACGAGCAGTACTTC. This encodes CASSSSRQGSYEQYF.

In DNA, the CDR3 is TGTGCCAGCACCGGGACAGGGGACACCTACGAGCAGTACTTC. Protein sequence: CASTGTGDTYEQYF. The chain joins TRBV2 to TRBJ2-7; 10 nucleotides align to TRBD1. Trimming cost V 7 bases and J 2 bases; bases outside gene matches: 5. The length of the CDR3 is 14 residues. Germline values: CDR1 SNHLY, CDR2 FYNNEI.

The chain carries TRBV7-2 and TRBJ1-3, with D perhaps TRBD1 (5 bases). The V end was cut by 0 bases, the J end by 2 bases, with 8 bases between. This CDR3 region has 15 residues. Germline V gives CDR1 SGHTA, CDR2 FQGNSA. CDR3 loop: CASSLALGAGNTIYF. DNA of the CDR3: TGTGCCAGCAGCTTAGCGTTGGGGGCTGGAAACACCATATATTTT.

In DNA form, the CDR3 reads TGTGCCAGCAGCTTAGCCGGACAGTCCTACGAGCAGTACTTC. This gives the protein CASSLAGQSYEQYF. This sequence joins TRBV13 and TRBJ2-7; D perhaps matches TRBD1 (6 bases). Trimming stripped 1 base from V and 1 base from J, with 8 bases between. CDR3 length: 14 residues. Germline CDR1 and CDR2: PRHDT and FYEKMQ (reference sequence).

V usage is TRBV4-3 and J usage is TRBJ1-4, with TRBD1 matching over 9 bases. The CDR3 sequence is 14 residues long. Germline V lookup: CDR1 LGHNA, CDR2 YSLEER. V trimming: 6 bases; J trimming: 8 bases; junction bases outside the gene matches: 7. CDR3 sequence: CASSPGTGLEKLFF. Written as DNA, the CDR3 is TGCGCCAGCAGTCCCGGGACAGGGCTCGAAAAACTGTTTTTT.

The chain employs TRBV10-1 and TRBJ2-7; 10 bases line up with TRBD2. The CDR3 is made up of 13 amino acids. CDR1 WNHNN and CDR2 SYGVQD come from the germline V gene (reference sequence). V lost 8 bases to trimming and J lost 8 bases; unmatched junction nucleotides: 9. The CDR3 bases are TGCGCCAGCCTAACTAGCGGGGTGTGGCAGCAGTACTTC. Its protein is CASLTSGVWQQYF.

The chain couples TRBV4-1 to TRBJ1-5, with a weak D call TRBD1 (6 bases). The CDR3 totals 14 residues. Germline V gene sequence: CDR1 MGHRA, CDR2 YSYEKL. V lost 1 base, J lost 7 bases, and 11 bases lay in between. CDR3 loop: CASSQAQGSQPQHF. CDR3 sequence (DNA): TGCGCCAGCAGCCAAGCACAGGGTAGCCAGCCCCAGCATTTT.

This clone turned up a few times. This sequence joins TRBV10-3 and TRBJ2-7; D gene ambiguous. Trimming stripped 0 bases from V and 6 bases from J, with 3 bases between. The CDR3 runs 11 residues. Per germline, CDR1 ENHRY and CDR2 SYGVKD. For the CDR3, the DNA is TGTGCCATCAGTGAGTCTAGCGAGCAGTACTTC. Amino acid sequence: CAISESSEQYF.

This chain joins TRBV27 and TRBJ1-4; TRBD1 might be the D (6 bases). The CDR3 is 16 residues long. Trimming stripped 8 bases from V and 6 bases from J, with 22 bases between. Germline CDR1 and CDR2: MNHEY and SMNVEV (reference sequence). In nucleotides, the CDR3 is TGTGCCAGCTTGGGGCGATGGGGGACAAGGGATGAAAAACTGTTTTTT. Translation gives CASLGRWGTRDEKLFF.

CDR3 in DNA: TGTGCCAGCAGCGTAGGGAGCGGGGACTCCTACGAGCAGTACTTC. Translation gives CASSVGSGDSYEQYF. The genes are TRBV9 and TRBJ2-7, with 7 positions matching TRBD2. Germline values: CDR1 SGDLS, CDR2 YYNGEE. CDR3 length: 15 amino acids. V gave up 0 bases and J gave up 0 bases; unmatched junction bases: 3. Supplemented by reference TRBV9 and TRBJ2-7, the full variable domain reads DSGVTQTPKHLITATGQRVTLRCSPRSGDLSVYWYQQSLDQGLQFLIQYYNGEERAKGNILERFSAQQFPDLHSELNLSSLELGDSALYFCASSVGSGDSYEQYFGPGTRLTVT.

CDR3 loop: CASSQTTDPVLNTEAFF. The CDR3 bases are TGTGCCAGCAGTCAAACCACCGACCCAGTGCTGAACACTGAAGCTTTCTTT. The chain employs TRBV28 and TRBJ1-1, with no clear D. This CDR3 comprises 17 residues. Trimming removed 5 bases at V and 0 bases at J, with 19 bases between. CDR1 and CDR2 from the germline V gene are MDHEN and SYDVKM. The full variable domain, in which reference TRBV28 and TRBJ1-1 provide the parts outside the CDR3, is DVKVTQSSRYLVKRTGEKVFLECVQDMDHENMFWYRQDPGLGLRLIYFSYDVKMKEKGDIPEGYSVSREKKERFSLILESASTNQTSMYLCASSQTTDPVLNTEAFFGQGTRLTVV.

This clone was seen ten or more times. V gene TRBV11-2 combines with J gene TRBJ2-7; tentatively, D is TRBD1 (5 bases). The CDR3 length is 14 residues. Germline V gene data show CDR1 as SGHAT and CDR2 as FQNNGV. The V and J ends lost 1 base and 2 bases respectively, with 9 bases between them. The CDR3 DNA reads TGTGCCAGCAGCTTAGGAGCAGGGCCCTACGAGCAGTACTTC. Amino acids: CASSLGAGPYEQYF.

The V gene is TRBV4-3, the J gene TRBJ1-4; possibly TRBD1 for D (5 bases). Per germline, CDR1 LGHNA and CDR2 YSLEER. V lost 2 bases and J lost 4, with 14 bases in between. This CDR3 has 16 amino acids. The CDR3 is CASSQQTDYDNEKLFF. CDR3 sequence (DNA): TGCGCCAGCAGCCAACAGACAGACTATGATAATGAAAAACTGTTTTTT.

The chain combines TRBV27 with TRBJ2-3; tentatively, D is TRBD1 or TRBD2 (6 bases each). This CDR3 spans 15 amino acids. Per germline, CDR1 MNHEY and CDR2 SMNVEV (reference sequence). The V end lost 7 bases, the J end lost 6 bases, and 20 bases lay between the germline ends. The CDR3: CASTSLGGPSDTQYF. The DNA of the CDR3 is TGTGCCAGCACCTCCCTCGGGGGCCCATCCGATACGCAGTATTTT.

About this clone: No conserved phenylalanine or tryptophan ends this CDR3, so it is likely a read error. The chain employs TRBV7-8 and TRBJ2-7; 9 positions agree with TRBD1. The CDR3 length is 15 residues. Germline assignment: CDR1 SGHVS and CDR2 FQNEAQ. V dropped 5 bases and J dropped 2; count of bases not matched to a gene: 7. The CDR3 here is CASSRAGTGTYEQYL. The CDR3 DNA follows: TGTGCCAGCAGCCGTGCCGGGACAGGGACCTACGAGCAGTACCTC.

This clone was seen a single time. The V and J genes are TRBV7-9 and TRBJ2-7; the match to TRBD1 covers 7 bases. Trimming removed 5 bases from V and 2 bases from J; junction bases left unmatched: 6. The CDR3 runs 14 residues. From germline, CDR1 is SEHNR and CDR2 FQNEAQ (reference sequence). CDR3 in amino acids: CASSPPGGAYEQYF. DNA for the CDR3: TGTGCCAGCAGCCCCCCAGGGGGAGCCTACGAGCAGTACTTC.

The J gene is TRBJ2-1, the V gene TRBV27, with no clear D. The germline V and J ends were trimmed by 5 bases and 10 bases, with 15 bases remaining between them. Germline V gene sequence: CDR1 MNHEY, CDR2 SMNVEV (reference sequence). The CDR3 spans 13 residues. The CDR3 DNA reads as TGTGCCAGCAGTCCATTGGACCCCTCAGAGCAGTTCTTC. It encodes CASSPLDPSEQFF.

V gene TRBV27 combines with J gene TRBJ2-4; D possibly corresponds to TRBD2 (6 bases). Germline V lookup: CDR1 MNHEY, CDR2 SMNVEV (reference sequence). This CDR3 comprises 16 residues. Trimming removed 0 bases from V and 1 base from J, with 10 bases in between. CDR3 region: CASSLSGGEAKNIQYF. CDR3 nucleotide sequence: TGTGCCAGCAGTTTATCAGGAGGGGAGGCCAAAAACATTCAGTACTTC.

This sequence joins TRBV25-1 and TRBJ1-3; D gene unclear. The germline V and J ends were trimmed by 3 bases and 0 bases, with 9 bases remaining between them. CDR1 is MGHDK and CDR2 is SYGVNS in the germline V gene. The CDR3 spans 15 residues. DNA for the CDR3: TGTGCCAGCAGTGAGGGGTCGGGCTCTGGAAACACCATATATTTT. It encodes CASSEGSGSGNTIYF. The whole variable domain, remainder taken from reference TRBV25-1 and TRBJ1-3, is EADIYQTPRYLVIGTGKKITLECSQTMGHDKMYWYQQDPGMELHLIHYSYGVNSTEKGDLSSESTVSRIRTEHFPLTLESARPSHTSQYLCASSEGSGSGNTIYFGEGSWLTVV.

The genes are TRBV6-5 and TRBJ1-4; 8 nucleotides match TRBD1. Germline V gene sequence: CDR1 MNHEY, CDR2 SVGAGI. This CDR3 contains 15 residues. With V trimmed by 2 bases and J by 6 bases, 5 bases remained unmatched. CDR3 nucleotides: TGTGCCAGCAGTTACACAGGGGGGCTTGATGAAAAACTGTTTTTT. Its translation: CASSYTGGLDEKLFF.

The CDR3 region is CASSIVQGVNTEAFF. CDR3 nucleotide sequence: TGTGCCAGTAGTATAGTGCAGGGTGTGAACACTGAAGCTTTCTTT. V and J are TRBV19 and TRBJ1-1; D might be TRBD1 (5 bases). The CDR3 spans 15 residues. The V and J ends lost 1 base and 0 bases respectively, with 9 bases between them. Germline V gives CDR1 LNHDA, CDR2 SQIVND (reference sequence).

The V gene is TRBV7-2, the J gene TRBJ2-7; 14 bases fit TRBD2. Germline V gene lookup returns CDR1 SGHTA and CDR2 FQGNSA. This CDR3 has 15 amino acids. V dropped 5 bases and J dropped 2; count of bases not matched to a gene: 2. The CDR3 sequence is CASSPGLAGAYEQYF. The CDR3, as DNA: TGTGCCAGCAGCCCGGGACTAGCGGGGGCCTACGAGCAGTACTTC.

J is TRBJ2-1 and V is TRBV6-5; the match to TRBD2 covers 10 bases. The CDR3 consists of 15 residues. CDR1 is MNHEY, CDR2 SVGAGI, per germline. V was pared by 5 bases and J by 4 bases, with 5 bases of the junction left unmatched. The DNA for the CDR3 is TGTGCCAGCAGTACCCGGACTAGCGGATACAATGAGCAGTTCTTC. It encodes CASSTRTSGYNEQFF.

The gene calls are TRBV9 and TRBJ1-3; no definite D call. V was shortened by 7 bases and J by 3 bases, with 11 bases between the two germline ends. This CDR3 has 13 amino acids. Germline V CDR1 and CDR2: SGDLS, YYNGEE. The CDR3 spells CASSRVDGNTIYF. The CDR3 DNA reads as TGTGCCAGCTCCCGGGTTGATGGAAACACCATATATTTT.